The 8 T cell receptor beta chains presented below share a single source sample, sequenced in a study of blood T cell repertoires in COVID-19. Some clones are missing from TCRdb's copy, which holds only in-frame ones; the method was immunoSEQ multiplex PCR. The profile shows 200,000 to 300,000 clones, 87% of them singletons. Material for sequencing was peripheral blood. The receptors shown here come from a woman aged 40 to 49 who had recovered from COVID-19.

V gene TRBV6-5 combines with J gene TRBJ1-4; 7 bases are shared with TRBD1. Germline V gene lookup returns CDR1 MNHEY and CDR2 SVGAGI. The CDR3 sequence is 15 residues long. V shed 4 bases, J shed 7 bases, and the junction held 9 bases outside the gene matches. DNA for the CDR3: TGTGCCAGCAGTTCGGCCGGGACAGCGGCTGAAAAACTGTTTTTT. Translation: CASSSAGTAAEKLFF.

This clone is a singleton in its sample. This chain connects TRBV4-3 to TRBJ1-4; no firm D call. Germline V gives CDR1 LGHNA, CDR2 YSLEER. The CDR3 consists of 16 residues. The V gene lost 5 bases and the J gene lost 0 bases, with 13 bases spanning the gap. The CDR3 spells CASSYQRETTNEKLFF. Here the CDR3 DNA reads TGCGCCAGCAGCTACCAGAGGGAAACAACTAATGAAAAACTGTTTTTT.

J is TRBJ2-2 and V is TRBV10-3, with 8 bases aligning to TRBD1. Unmatched junction bases numbered 5, after V lost 6 bases and J lost 2 bases. The CDR3 length is 15 residues. CDR1 ENHRY and CDR2 SYGVKD come from the germline V gene. This chain's CDR3 is CAIREDRGNTGELFF. In DNA form, the CDR3 reads TGTGCCATCAGAGAAGACAGGGGAAACACCGGGGAGCTGTTTTTT.

J is TRBJ1-2 and V is TRBV11-2, with TRBD1 identical over 9 bases. The CDR3 is made up of 13 amino acids. Trimming at V came to 6 bases and at J to 7 bases, leaving 6 bases not matched to a gene. In germline, CDR1 is SGHAT, CDR2 FQNNGV. In DNA, the CDR3 is TGTGCCAGCAGTTATACAGGGGGCGCTGGCTACACCTTC. This gives the protein CASSYTGGAGYTF.

This chain links TRBV5-6 with TRBJ2-3; TRBD2 agrees at 10 bases. CDR1 SGHDT and CDR2 YYEEEE come from the germline V gene. This CDR3 has 16 residues. J gave up 1 base and V 4 bases, and 6 bases lay outside the gene matches. The CDR3 sequence is CASSPWGTSGTDTQYF. DNA of the CDR3: TGTGCCAGCAGCCCGTGGGGGACTAGCGGCACAGATACGCAGTATTTT.

The gene calls are TRBV5-1 and TRBJ2-7, with 11 bases identical to TRBD2. The CDR3 is 15 residues long. J was trimmed by 3 bases and V by 4 bases; bases with no gene match: 6. CDR1 and CDR2 from the germline V gene are SGHRS and YFSETQ. The CDR3 DNA reads TGCGCCAGCAGCCCTACTAGCGGGGGACGCTACGAGCAGTACTTC. Its translation: CASSPTSGGRYEQYF. Full variable domain (remainder filled in from reference TRBV5-1 and TRBJ2-7): KAGVTQTPRYLIKTRGQQVTLSCSPISGHRSVSWYQQTPGQGLQFLFEYFSETQRNKGNFPGRFSGRQFSNSRSEMNVSTLELGDSALYLCASSPTSGGRYEQYFGPGTRLTVT.

The chain carries TRBV5-1 and TRBJ1-5; D is uncertain. The CDR3 sequence is 16 residues long. The V gene lost 0 bases and the J gene lost 2 bases, with 12 bases spanning the gap. Germline assignment: CDR1 SGHRS and CDR2 YFSETQ. CDR3 loop: CASSLDGGLGNQPQHF. The CDR3 DNA is TGCGCCAGCAGCTTGGACGGTGGGCTGGGCAATCAGCCCCAGCATTTT.

This chain connects TRBV5-1 to TRBJ2-1; 7 bases match TRBD2. This CDR3 has 16 residues. Trimming cost V 0 bases and J 6 bases; bases outside gene matches: 9. Looked up from germline, CDR1 is SGHRS and CDR2 is YFSETQ. The CDR3 spells CASSLDAGAAFNEQFF. Here the CDR3 DNA reads TGCGCCAGCAGCTTGGACGCGGGAGCGGCCTTCAATGAGCAGTTCTTC.